Listed here are 30 T cell receptor beta chains from one sample, sequenced in a study of blood T cell repertoires in COVID-19. TCRdb's table, derived via immunoSEQ multiplex PCR, lists solely in-frame clones and lacks some. The repertoire holds about 200,000 clones, with around 87% as singletons. Material: peripheral blood. The receptors derive from a woman between 45 and 65 years old with COVID-19, enrolled during active disease.

The chain combines TRBV27 with TRBJ1-6, with 9 bases identical to TRBD1. The CDR3 is 12 amino acids. The germline CDR1 and CDR2 sequences are MNHEY and SMNVEV (reference sequence). Losses at the gene ends were 6 bases for V and 14 bases for J; bases not matched to a gene: 5. In DNA, the CDR3 is TGTGCCAGCAGGACAGGGGGACGGGCCCTCCACTTT. Protein: CASRTGGRALHF.

The chain links TRBV19 to TRBJ2-1, with D possibly being TRBD2 (7 bases). There are 15 residues in the CDR3. V lost 5 bases and J lost 6, with 17 bases in between. Germline-derived CDR1 and CDR2 are LNHDA and SQIVND (reference sequence). CDR3 sequence (DNA): TGTGCCAGTAGTCAAAGGGGGGGGCGGTCCAATGAGCAGTTCTTC. This gives the protein CASSQRGGRSNEQFF.

The chain uses TRBV4-1 and TRBJ2-5; D is perhaps TRBD1 (8 bases). The germline CDR1 and CDR2 sequences are MGHRA and YSYEKL. V lost 1 base and J 3 bases, leaving 18 bases between the germline ends. The CDR3 loop spans 17 amino acids. CDR3 nucleotides: TGCGCCAGCAGCCAAGTGGGGGGGGGACAGGCCGAAGAGACCCAGTACTTC. Translating gives CASSQVGGGQAEETQYF.

The chain joins TRBV30 to TRBJ1-3; D may be TRBD1 (6 bases). V was shortened by 8 bases and J by 4 bases, with 9 bases between the two germline ends. The CDR3 has 11 amino acids. From germline, CDR1 is GTSNPN and CDR2 SVGIG (reference sequence). The CDR3 here is CARTVGNTIYF. The CDR3 nucleotides read TGTGCCCGGACAGTCGGAAACACCATATATTTT. Filled out from reference TRBV30 and TRBJ1-3, the complete variable domain reads SQTIHQWPATLVQPVGSPLSLECTVEGTSNPNLYWYRQAAGRGLQLLFYSVGIGQISSEVPQNLSASRPQDRQFILSSKKLLLSDSGFYLCARTVGNTIYFGEGSWLTVV.

This clone was seen just once. The chain is built from TRBV15 and TRBJ1-5; TRBD1 is a possible D gene (5 bases). The V and J ends lost 0 bases and 1 base respectively, with 16 bases between them. The CDR3 has 18 residues. Germline V lookup: CDR1 LNHNV, CDR2 YYDKDF (reference sequence). CDR3 nucleotides: TGTGCCACCAGCAGAGATGATTTAAGGGGAAGAAGCAATCAGCCCCAGCATTTT. Residues: CATSRDDLRGRSNQPQHF. Using reference TRBV15 and TRBJ1-5 for the parts outside the CDR3, the full variable domain is DAMVIQNPRYQVTQFGKPVTLSCSQTLNHNVMYWYQQKSSQAPKLLFHYYDKDFNNEADTPDNFQSRRPNTSFCFLDIRSPGLGDTAMYLCATSRDDLRGRSNQPQHFGDGTRLSIL.

The CDR3 sequence: CASSQEIWGTGGEGEQFF. DNA of the CDR3: TGTGCCAGCAGCCAAGAAATCTGGGGAACGGGGGGAGAAGGGGAGCAGTTCTTC. The chain couples TRBV3-1 (or the pseudogene TRBV3-2) to TRBJ2-1; 7 bases are shared with TRBD2. V was clipped by 0 bases and J by 10 bases; unmatched bases: 18. The CDR3 loop spans 18 amino acids. Germline values: CDR1 LGHDT, CDR2 YNNKEL (reference sequence).

The chain recombines TRBV24-1 with TRBJ2-2; D may be TRBD1 (5 bases). The CDR3 sequence is 15 residues long. Germline V gene lookup returns CDR1 KGHDR and CDR2 SFDVKD. Deletions cut 0 bases from V and 10 bases from J, with 14 bases between. The CDR3 loop reads CATSDLQGRAEELFF. CDR3 DNA sequence: TGTGCCACCAGTGATTTGCAGGGTAGGGCTGAGGAGCTGTTTTTT.

This chain uses TRBV6-6 with TRBJ2-7, with TRBD2 matching over 10 bases. The length of the CDR3 is 15 residues. The germline V gene encodes CDR1 MNHNY and CDR2 SVGAGI (reference sequence). The J segment lost 5 bases and the V segment lost 6 bases, leaving 10 bases of the junction unmatched. As DNA, the CDR3 is TGTGCCAGCAGCCGTCTAGCGGGGGCGGGGAACGAGCAGTACTTC. This gives the protein CASSRLAGAGNEQYF.

As to this clone: Additional DNA sequences in this sample encode the identical CDR3. The V and J genes are TRBV5-1 and TRBJ1-3; no definite D call. Trimming cost V 0 bases and J 0 bases, with 4 bases left between them. In germline, CDR1 is SGHRS, CDR2 YFSETQ. The CDR3 contains 14 residues. Written as DNA, the CDR3 is TGCGCCAGCAGCTTGGCAGGCTCTGGAAACACCATATATTTT. Its protein is CASSLAGSGNTIYF.

This chain links TRBV7-8 with TRBJ1-5, with unresolved D. This CDR3 has 14 amino acids. With 5 bases removed from V and 6 bases from J, the gap between germline ends came to 14 bases. In germline, CDR1 is SGHVS, CDR2 FQNEAQ. CDR3 sequence: CASSPAPVGQPQHF. DNA of the CDR3: TGTGCCAGCAGCCCCGCCCCGGTCGGTCAGCCCCAGCATTTT.

This sequence joins TRBV12-3 or TRBV12-4 and TRBJ2-7; 7 bases align to TRBD2. V lost 6 bases, J lost 7 bases, and 9 bases stayed unmatched. The CDR3 is made up of 13 amino acids. CDR3 DNA: TGTGCCAGCAGAGCGGGGACCAAGGGGGAGCAGTACTTC. The encoded protein is CASRAGTKGEQYF.

The CDR3 is CASSRGQMNTEAFF. The CDR3, as DNA: TGTGCCAGCAGCCGTGGACAGATGAACACTGAAGCTTTCTTT. The V gene is TRBV7-9, the J gene TRBJ1-1; TRBD1 is a possible D gene (6 bases). Germline CDR1 is SEHNR and CDR2 is FQNEAQ (reference sequence). This CDR3 has 14 residues. The V end was cut by 5 bases, the J end by 0 bases, with 10 bases between.

The chain carries TRBV28 and TRBJ1-3; no definite D call. Trimming removed 3 bases from V and 3 bases from J, with 12 bases in between. The CDR3 has 15 residues. Germline CDR1 reads MDHEN; CDR2 reads SYDVKM. CDR3: CASSLRGLGGNTIYF. DNA for the CDR3: TGTGCCAGCAGTTTGAGAGGGCTAGGTGGAAACACCATATATTTT.

This chain joins TRBV24-1 and TRBJ2-3; D perhaps matches TRBD1 (5 bases). Germline CDR1 reads KGHDR; CDR2 reads SFDVKD. There are 14 residues in the CDR3. Trimming left V 1 base short and J 3 bases short, with 7 bases between. CDR3 protein: CATSDFQGTDTQYF. Here the CDR3 DNA reads TGTGCCACCAGTGATTTCCAGGGTACAGATACGCAGTATTTT.

The V call is TRBV5-1, the J call TRBJ2-3; D might be TRBD2 (5 bases). Germline CDR1 reads SGHRS; CDR2 reads YFSETQ. The CDR3 is 15 residues long. V was pared by 0 bases and J by 4 bases, with 12 bases between. The CDR3 DNA follows: TGCGCCAGCAGCTTGGTTACTAGGGCCCCAGATACGCAGTATTTT. Translated: CASSLVTRAPDTQYF. The full variable domain, rest sourced from reference TRBV5-1 and TRBJ2-3, is KAGVTQTPRYLIKTRGQQVTLSCSPISGHRSVSWYQQTPGQGLQFLFEYFSETQRNKGNFPGRFSGRQFSNSRSEMNVSTLELGDSALYLCASSLVTRAPDTQYFGPGTRLTVL.

This chain connects TRBV5-1 to TRBJ1-3, with D possibly TRBD1 on 6 matching bases. Germline CDR1 and CDR2: SGHRS and YFSETQ. This CDR3 is 13 amino acids long. Trimming removed 8 bases from V and 4 bases from J, with 13 bases in between. CDR3 residues: CASRQDGGNTIYF. The CDR3 DNA reads TGCGCCAGTCGACAGGATGGGGGAAACACCATATATTTT.

This rearrangement joins TRBV12-3 or TRBV12-4 to TRBJ1-2; D not certain. The CDR3 length is 12 residues. The V end lost 10 bases, the J end lost 1 base, and 10 bases lay between the germline ends. The CDR3 spells CAILQNNYGYTF. The DNA for the CDR3 is TGTGCCATCTTACAGAATAACTATGGCTACACCTTC.

V and J are TRBV6-5 and TRBJ2-7; unclear D gene. The V end was cut by 0 bases, the J end by 4 bases, with 10 bases between. The CDR3 is 14 amino acids. Germline CDR1 is MNHEY and CDR2 is SVGAGI. This CDR3 is CASSYSKESYEQYF. The CDR3 region has the DNA TGTGCCAGCAGTTACTCGAAGGAGTCTTACGAGCAGTACTTC.

The chain has TRBV3-1 (or the pseudogene TRBV3-2) and TRBJ1-1; a possible D gene is TRBD1 (6 bases). Germline lookup yields CDR1 LGHDT and CDR2 YNNKEL (reference sequence). This CDR3 has 14 amino acids. V was cut by 3 bases and J by 4 bases, with 12 bases left in between. The CDR3 bases are TGTGCCAGCAGCCACGTACAGGGTAGCACTGAAGCTTTCTTT. Its protein product is CASSHVQGSTEAFF.

The chain carries TRBV6-1 and TRBJ1-6, with D uncertain. V was shortened by 3 bases and J by 4 bases, with 7 bases between the two germline ends. Germline V gene data show CDR1 as MNHNS and CDR2 as SASEGT. The CDR3 sequence is 14 residues long. The CDR3 bases are TGTGCCAGCAGTGACAGAAAATATAATTCACCCCTCCACTTT. Its translation: CASSDRKYNSPLHF.

V usage is TRBV6-5 and J usage is TRBJ2-5, with TRBD1 matching 7 bases. CDR3 size: 13 residues. Germline loops: CDR1 MNHEY, CDR2 SVGAGI. V gave up 5 bases and J gave up 0 bases; unmatched junction bases: 0. The CDR3 loop is CASSTGDQETQYF. CDR3 DNA sequence: TGTGCCAGCAGTACAGGGGACCAAGAGACCCAGTACTTC.

The chain carries TRBV9 and TRBJ1-4, with a weak D call TRBD1 (5 bases). The CDR3 spans 15 residues. The germline CDR1 and CDR2 sequences are SGDLS and YYNGEE. V was shortened by 0 bases and J by 7 bases, with 13 bases between the two germline ends. This CDR3 reads CASSVAGAMGEKLFF. For the CDR3, the DNA is TGTGCCAGCAGCGTAGCTGGGGCTATGGGTGAAAAACTGTTTTTT.

The rearrangement links TRBV23-1 to TRBJ1-3; 7 nucleotides line up with TRBD1. TRBV23-1 is annotated as an ORF whose role is uncertain. CDR3 size: 14 residues. Trimming at V came to 5 bases and at J to 2 bases, leaving 3 bases not matched to a gene. This CDR3 is CASSSTGPGNTIYF. The CDR3 DNA is TGCGCCAGCAGTTCGACAGGGCCTGGAAACACCATATATTTT.

The chain employs TRBV29-1 and TRBJ1-5; D is perhaps TRBD1 (5 bases). The V gene lost 4 bases and the J gene lost 0 bases, with 10 bases spanning the gap. This CDR3 comprises 14 residues. Germline CDR1 is SQVTM and CDR2 is ANQGSEA. Here the CDR3 reads CSVAGGYSNQPQHF. As DNA, the CDR3 is TGCAGCGTTGCCGGGGGTTATAGCAATCAGCCCCAGCATTTT.

The chain has TRBV5-4 and TRBJ1-1, with 8 bases aligning to TRBD1. Losses at the gene ends were 2 bases for V and 5 bases for J; bases not matched to a gene: 5. Germline CDR1 reads SGHNT; CDR2 reads YYREEE (reference sequence). CDR3 length: 14 amino acids. CDR3 amino acids: CASSFGTGGTEAFF. In DNA, the CDR3 is TGTGCCAGCAGCTTCGGCACAGGGGGTACTGAAGCTTTCTTT.

This chain connects TRBV7-9 to TRBJ2-5; 7 bases fit TRBD2. V was clipped by 0 bases and J by 2 bases; unmatched bases: 3. Germline assignment: CDR1 SEHNR and CDR2 FQNEAQ (reference sequence). The CDR3 consists of 15 residues. In DNA, the CDR3 is TGTGCCAGCAGCTTAGCGGGGAGGGAGCAAGAGACCCAGTACTTC. Its translation: CASSLAGREQETQYF.

CDR3 DNA: TGTGCCAGCAGCTTAGCGGGCCCGACAGGGGTGGAGACCCAGTACTTC. Protein: CASSLAGPTGVETQYF. The chain has TRBV7-9 and TRBJ2-5, with TRBD1 identical over 8 bases. The CDR3 covers 16 residues. CDR1 and CDR2 (germline): SEHNR, FQNEAQ (reference sequence). J lost 5 bases, V lost 0 bases, and 8 bases had no gene match. The entire variable domain, with the rest obtained from reference TRBV7-9 and TRBJ2-5, is as follows: DTGVSQNPRHKITKRGQNVTFRCDPISEHNRLYWYRQTLGQGPEFLTYFQNEAQLEKSRLLSDRFSAERPKGSFSTLEIQRTEQGDSAMYLCASSLAGPTGVETQYFGPGTRLLVL.

The gene calls are TRBV5-6 and TRBJ1-1, with D uncertain. The ends were cut back, 6 bases at V and 1 base at J, with 10 bases in the middle. Germline-derived CDR1 and CDR2 are SGHDT and YYEEEE. CDR3 length: 13 amino acids. CDR3 coding DNA: TGTGCCAGCACGACGAACAGGAACACTGAAGCTTTCTTT. As protein: CASTTNRNTEAFF.

V usage is TRBV2 and J usage is TRBJ2-3; 16 positions agree with TRBD2. The CDR3 length is 17 residues. Trimming took 8 bases from V and 3 from J; bases not matched to a gene: 8. Germline values: CDR1 SNHLY, CDR2 FYNNEI. The CDR3: CASQLWGLAGGTDTQYF. The CDR3 nucleotides are TGTGCCAGCCAATTGTGGGGACTAGCGGGGGGGACAGATACGCAGTATTTT.

The rearrangement links TRBV5-8 to TRBJ2-5; 9 positions match TRBD1. The CDR3 totals 14 residues. V shed 2 bases and J 7 bases; nucleotides not matched to a gene: 6. From germline, CDR1 is SGHTS and CDR2 YDEGEE. The CDR3 protein is CASSFGTGSTTQYF. In nucleotides, the CDR3 is TGTGCCAGCAGCTTTGGGACAGGGAGCACGACCCAGTACTTC.